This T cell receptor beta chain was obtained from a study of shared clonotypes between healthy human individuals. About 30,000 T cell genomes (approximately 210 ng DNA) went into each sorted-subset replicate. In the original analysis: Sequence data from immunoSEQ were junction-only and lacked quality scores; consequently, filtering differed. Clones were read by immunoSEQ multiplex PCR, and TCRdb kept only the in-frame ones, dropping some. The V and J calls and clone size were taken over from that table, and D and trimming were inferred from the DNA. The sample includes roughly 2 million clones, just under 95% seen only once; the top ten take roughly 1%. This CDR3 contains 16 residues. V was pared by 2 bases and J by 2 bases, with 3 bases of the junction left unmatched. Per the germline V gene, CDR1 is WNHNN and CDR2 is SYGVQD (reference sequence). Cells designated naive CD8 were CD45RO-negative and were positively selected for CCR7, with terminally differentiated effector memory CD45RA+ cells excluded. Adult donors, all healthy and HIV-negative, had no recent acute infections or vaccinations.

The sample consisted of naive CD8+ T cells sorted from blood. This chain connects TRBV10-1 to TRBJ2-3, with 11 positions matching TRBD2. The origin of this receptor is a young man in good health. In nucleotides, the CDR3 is TGCGCCAGCAGTGAGGATAGCGGGAGGGCCACAGATACGCAGTATTTT. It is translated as CASSEDSGRATDTQYF.